Following are 28 T cell receptor beta chains from one sample sequenced in a study of patients and donors after allogeneic stem cell transplantation (TCRdb year 2020). Libraries came from RT-PCR. These reads were obtained on a NextSeq 550. TCRdb cleaned the public reads at Q25 with fastp, built clones with MiXCR and kept in-frame beta chains. Rows are unified per CDR3 protein, each entry keeping the most common DNA and genes. This sample has a few hundred thousand distinct CDR3 sequences in its table, and about 37% of those were observed once. The ten most abundant clones make up 11% of the sample. Sequenced input: blood, either unsorted or a sorted T cell fraction (not recorded which). Source of these receptors: a human donor who was either an allogeneic HSCT recipient or a stem cell or donor lymphocyte infusion donor (not recorded which). It is not recorded whose cells these are; they may come from a transplant donor.

This clonotype was seen more than once but under ten times. The V and J genes are TRBV7-2 and TRBJ2-3, with D perhaps given as TRBD1 or TRBD2 (5 bases each). The germline V gene has CDR1 SGHTA and CDR2 FQGNSA. The CDR3 is 14 amino acids. The V end was cut by 3 bases, the J end by 4 bases, with 11 bases between. The CDR3 sequence: CASSLRGRADTQYF. CDR3 in DNA: TGTGCCAGCAGCTTGAGGGGTCGCGCAGATACGCAGTATTTT.

The genes are TRBV7-9 and TRBJ2-1; D remains ambiguous. Germline V CDR1 and CDR2: SEHNR, FQNEAQ (reference sequence). The CDR3 runs to 12 residues. The ends were cut back, 2 bases at V and 10 bases at J, with 9 bases in the middle. CDR3 sequence: CASSLPGPEQFF. In nucleotides, the CDR3 is TGTGCCAGCAGCTTACCTGGACCAGAGCAGTTCTTC.

The V gene is TRBV15, the J gene TRBJ2-5; no reliable D call. The CDR3 sequence is 13 residues long. V lost 0 bases and J lost 5, with 7 bases in between. Germline loops: CDR1 LNHNV, CDR2 YYDKDF (reference sequence). The CDR3 DNA reads TGTGCCACCAGCAGAGATAATTTGGAGACCCAGTACTTC. It yields the protein CATSRDNLETQYF.

This clonotype occurred a few times. V and J are TRBV4-3 and TRBJ2-7; 10 positions agree with TRBD1. The length of the CDR3 is 16 residues. J gave up 6 bases and V 1 base, and 9 bases lay outside the gene matches. From germline, CDR1 is LGHNA and CDR2 YSLEER. CDR3 protein: CASSQGFRDRGIEQYF. The CDR3, as DNA: TGCGCCAGCAGCCAAGGGTTCCGGGACAGGGGTATCGAGCAGTACTTC.

V is TRBV20-1 and J is TRBJ2-4, with D possibly called TRBD1 or TRBD2 (6 bases each). This CDR3 is built from 16 residues. The V gene lost 0 bases and the J gene lost 7 bases, with 19 bases spanning the gap. Germline V gene sequence: CDR1 DFQATT, CDR2 SNEGSKA (reference sequence). The CDR3: CSAREIQEGEWNIQYF. The CDR3 DNA sequence: TGCAGTGCTAGAGAAATACAGGAGGGGGAATGGAACATTCAGTACTTC.

The sample holds a few counts of this clonotype. V is TRBV12-3 or TRBV12-4 and J is TRBJ1-2; the match to TRBD1 covers 10 bases. With V trimmed by 1 base and J by 5 bases, 1 base remained unmatched. The CDR3 length is 14 residues. CDR3 residues: CASSLGTGGYGYTF. CDR3 sequence (DNA): TGTGCCAGCAGTTTAGGGACAGGGGGATATGGCTACACCTTC.

This clonotype was counted between two and nine times. This sequence joins TRBV12-3 or TRBV12-4 and TRBJ1-6, with 9 bases aligning to TRBD1. Losses at the gene ends were 6 bases for V and 7 bases for J; bases not matched to a gene: 4. This CDR3 is 14 amino acids long. CDR3 residues: CASSWDRVNSPLHF. The CDR3 nucleotides are TGTGCCAGCAGCTGGGACAGGGTCAATTCACCCCTCCACTTT.

A few counts support this clonotype. V gene TRBV2 combines with J gene TRBJ1-4; D call uncertain. Germline V gene data show CDR1 as SNHLY and CDR2 as FYNNEI. This CDR3 region has 13 residues. Trimming took off 6 bases at V and 4 bases at J, with 9 bases between the two ends. As DNA, the CDR3 is TGTGCCAGCAGATTCGACTATAATGAAAAACTGTTTTTT. Its protein product is CASRFDYNEKLFF. Looking up the rest from reference TRBV2 and TRBJ1-4 gives the full variable domain: EPEVTQTPSHQVTQMGQEVILRCVPISNHLYFYWYRQILGQKVEFLVSFYNNEISEKSEIFDDQFSVERPDGSNFTLKIRSTKLEDSAMYFCASRFDYNEKLFFGSGTQLSVL.

This clonotype was found a few times. V usage is TRBV7-2 and J usage is TRBJ1-2; possibly TRBD1 for D (5 bases). V was trimmed by 4 bases and J by 4 bases, leaving 16 bases between them. The germline V gene encodes CDR1 SGHTA and CDR2 FQGNSA. The CDR3 extends over 15 amino acids. For the CDR3, the DNA is TGTGCCAGCAGCTCCCGACAGACCCAGGGCTATGGCTACACCTTC. It specifies CASSSRQTQGYGYTF.

This chain links TRBV18 with TRBJ1-1; a possible D gene is TRBD1 (6 bases). CDR3 length: 13 amino acids. Germline V lookup: CDR1 KGHSH, CDR2 LQKENI. V lost 6 bases and J lost 4, with 12 bases in between. The CDR3 DNA reads as TGTGCCAGCTCCCGAAAAGGGGGCACTGAAGCTTTCTTT. It yields the protein CASSRKGGTEAFF.

This clonotype was picked up one time. This rearrangement joins TRBV3-1 to TRBJ2-7; 7 bases align to TRBD2. CDR3 length: 15 amino acids. In germline, CDR1 is LGHDT, CDR2 YNNKEL (reference sequence). Trimming took 0 bases from V and 2 from J; bases not matched to a gene: 4. CDR3 bases: TGTGCCAGCAGCCAAGACGGGGGGACCCCCTACGAGCAGTACTTC. The encoded protein is CASSQDGGTPYEQYF.

This clonotype was picked up a small number of times. CDR3 region: CASSQLQLFNQPQHF. CDR3 nucleotide sequence: TGCGCCAGCAGCCAGCTCCAACTGTTCAATCAGCCCCAGCATTTT. The rearrangement links TRBV4-1 to TRBJ1-5; no definite D call. Trimming shortened V by 3 bases and J by 3 bases, and 12 bases separated the two germline ends. This CDR3 is built from 15 residues. CDR1 is MGHRA and CDR2 is YSYEKL in the germline V gene.

The chain has TRBV27 and TRBJ1-2; no reliable D call. Germline assignment: CDR1 MNHEY and CDR2 SMNVEV (reference sequence). This CDR3 comprises 15 residues. Trimming stripped 2 bases from V and 0 bases from J, with 10 bases between. The CDR3 sequence is CASSLQGNPNYGYTF. CDR3 bases: TGTGCCAGCAGTTTACAAGGGAACCCTAACTATGGCTACACCTTC.

The chain uses TRBV3-1 and TRBJ2-1; 9 bases are shared with TRBD1. The germline V gene encodes CDR1 LGHDT and CDR2 YNNKEL (reference sequence). V dropped 4 bases and J dropped 8; count of bases not matched to a gene: 9. The CDR3 totals 15 residues. The CDR3 region has the DNA TGTGCCAGCAGCCGCGCCGGGACAGGGCTCCATGAGCAGTTCTTC. It translates to CASSRAGTGLHEQFF.

This clonotype was observed a handful of times. This chain links TRBV10-3 with TRBJ1-3; the D is unclear. This CDR3 contains 16 residues. Trimming took 0 bases from V and 0 from J, leaving 9 bases between them. Germline CDR1 reads ENHRY; CDR2 reads SYGVKD. Written as DNA, the CDR3 is TGTGCCATCAGTGAGTCGTTGGCGGTCTCTGGAAACACCATATATTTT. This sequence encodes CAISESLAVSGNTIYF.

A few counts support this clonotype. The chain is built from TRBV9 and TRBJ1-4, with no clear D. V lost 3 bases, J lost 0 bases, and 6 bases lay in between. The germline gives CDR1 SGDLS, CDR2 YYNGEE. The CDR3 runs to 14 residues. CDR3 sequence reads: CASSERATNEKLFF. CDR3 bases: TGTGCCAGCAGCGAGCGGGCAACTAATGAAAAACTGTTTTTT.

The chain combines TRBV2 with TRBJ1-1; D unresolved. CDR1 SNHLY and CDR2 FYNNEI come from the germline V gene. Trimming left V 7 bases short and J 1 base short, with 10 bases between. The CDR3 runs to 13 residues. DNA for the CDR3: TGTGCCAGCACTAGGGAGGCGAACACTGAAGCTTTCTTT. Its protein is CASTREANTEAFF.

The J gene is TRBJ2-7, the V gene TRBV3-1; D is unresolved. Germline CDR1 LGHDT, CDR2 YNNKEL (reference sequence). The CDR3 consists of 13 residues. The ends were cut back, 1 base at V and 7 bases at J, with 11 bases in the middle. The CDR3 DNA sequence: TGTGCCAGCAGCCAAGGAACGGTAATGGAGCAGTACTTC. This sequence encodes CASSQGTVMEQYF.

V is TRBV4-2 and J is TRBJ1-1; D is possibly TRBD1 (5 bases). Trimming shortened V by 0 bases and J by 10 bases, and 15 bases separated the two germline ends. The CDR3 length is 14 residues. CDR1 and CDR2 (germline): LGHNA, YNFKEQ. The CDR3 bases are TGTGCCAGCAGCCAAGACGAGCAGGGTCGGGGAGCTTTCTTT. Translation: CASSQDEQGRGAFF.

The chain combines TRBV12-3 or TRBV12-4 with TRBJ2-3; TRBD1 is a possible D gene (5 bases). V was clipped by 6 bases and J by 0 bases, with 7 bases between them. CDR3 length: 13 residues. The chain's CDR3 is CASRGPSTDTQYF. The DNA for the CDR3 is TGTGCCAGCAGGGGGCCTAGCACAGATACGCAGTATTTT.

As DNA, the CDR3 is TGTGCCAGCAGCGCCGGGCCCAGCTCCTACAATGAGCAGTTCTTC. Translated: CASSAGPSSYNEQFF. V gene TRBV7-2 combines with J gene TRBJ2-1; unclear D gene. The germline V gene encodes CDR1 SGHTA and CDR2 FQGNSA. The CDR3 runs to 15 residues. V was shortened by 5 bases and J by 0 bases, with 11 bases between the two germline ends.

The chain uses TRBV20-1 and TRBJ1-5; perhaps TRBD1 as D (5 bases). Germline V gives CDR1 DFQATT, CDR2 SNEGSKA (reference sequence). There are 16 residues in the CDR3. Trimming stripped 6 bases from V and 0 bases from J, with 18 bases between. CDR3 bases: TGCAGTGCCCAACGGGCAGGGCTTTATAGCAATCAGCCCCAGCATTTT. Amino acid sequence: CSAQRAGLYSNQPQHF.

This clonotype was counted a few times. The chain recombines TRBV28 with TRBJ1-2; 7 nucleotides align to TRBD1. Germline V gene lookup returns CDR1 MDHEN and CDR2 SYDVKM. V lost 1 base, J lost 7 bases, and 18 bases stayed unmatched. The CDR3 loop spans 18 amino acids. In DNA, the CDR3 is TGTGCCAGCAGTTTATCAGGGGGGAGCAGGGTACTCCTCGGTGGCTACACCTTC. Translated, it gives CASSLSGGSRVLLGGYTF.

This clonotype was seen a handful of times. The J gene is TRBJ1-6, the V gene TRBV15; TRBD1 agrees at 8 bases. Germline-derived CDR1 and CDR2 are LNHNV and YYDKDF (reference sequence). The ends lost 0 bases at V and 13 bases at J; junction bases unmatched: 14. The CDR3 runs to 17 residues. The CDR3 DNA reads as TGTGCCACCAGCAGAGATCGATTGAGGACAGGGCCGTCGCCCCTCCACTTT. Translation: CATSRDRLRTGPSPLHF. The full variable domain, rest sourced from reference TRBV15 and TRBJ1-6, is DAMVIQNPRYQVTQFGKPVTLSCSQTLNHNVMYWYQQKSSQAPKLLFHYYDKDFNNEADTPDNFQSRRPNTSFCFLDIRSPGLGDTAMYLCATSRDRLRTGPSPLHFGNGTRLTVT.

J is TRBJ1-1 and V is TRBV25-1; D may be TRBD1 (6 bases). Looked up from germline, CDR1 is MGHDK and CDR2 is SYGVNS. The ends were cut back, 1 base at V and 2 bases at J, with 14 bases in the middle. This CDR3 region has 16 residues. CDR3 loop: CASSESVRGFNTEAFF. CDR3 nucleotide sequence: TGTGCCAGCAGTGAATCGGTCAGGGGATTTAACACTGAAGCTTTCTTT.

This chain uses TRBV29-1 with TRBJ1-2; no clear D. This CDR3 is built from 11 residues. Trimming stripped 3 bases from V and 6 bases from J, with 8 bases between. The V gene's germline CDR1 is SQVTM and CDR2 ANQGSEA. The CDR3 sequence is CSVDRLDGYTF. The CDR3 region has the DNA TGCAGCGTTGACAGACTTGATGGCTACACCTTC. The full variable domain, completed using reference TRBV29-1 and TRBJ1-2, is SAVISQKPSRDICQRGTSLTIQCQVDSQVTMMFWYRQQPGQSLTLIATANQGSEATYESGFVIDKFPISRPNLTFSTLTVSNMSPEDSSIYLCSVDRLDGYTFGSGTRLTVV.

In this sample, this clonotype turned up a few times. The chain carries TRBV20-1 and TRBJ2-7, with D uncertain. CDR3 size: 13 residues. Per germline, CDR1 DFQATT and CDR2 SNEGSKA (reference sequence). V was trimmed by 2 bases and J by 0 bases, leaving 8 bases between them. For the CDR3, the DNA is TGCAGTGCTAGACAGGCCAGCTCCTACGAGCAGTACTTC. This gives the protein CSARQASSYEQYF.

This clonotype was observed a single time. The rearrangement uses TRBV2 and TRBJ2-1, with TRBD2 matching over 16 bases. After removal of 6 bases from V and 8 bases from J, the junction contained 10 bases not matched to a gene. CDR3 size: 17 residues. Per the germline V gene, CDR1 is SNHLY and CDR2 is FYNNEI. CDR3 nucleotide sequence: TGTGCCAGCAGAGAATCGGGACTAGCGGGGGGGCCCGATGAGCAGTTCTTC. Protein: CASRESGLAGGPDEQFF. Filled out from reference TRBV2 and TRBJ2-1, the complete variable domain reads EPEVTQTPSHQVTQMGQEVILRCVPISNHLYFYWYRQILGQKVEFLVSFYNNEISEKSEIFDDQFSVERPDGSNFTLKIRSTKLEDSAMYFCASRESGLAGGPDEQFFGPGTRLTVL.